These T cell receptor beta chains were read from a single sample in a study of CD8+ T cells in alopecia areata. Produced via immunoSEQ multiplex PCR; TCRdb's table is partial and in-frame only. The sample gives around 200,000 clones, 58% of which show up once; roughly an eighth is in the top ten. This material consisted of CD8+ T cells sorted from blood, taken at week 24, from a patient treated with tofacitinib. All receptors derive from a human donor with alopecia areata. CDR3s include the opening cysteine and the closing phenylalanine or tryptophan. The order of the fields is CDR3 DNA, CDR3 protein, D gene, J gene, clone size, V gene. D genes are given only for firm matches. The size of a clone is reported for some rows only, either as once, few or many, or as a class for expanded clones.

cdr3_nt: TGCGCCAGCAGCCAAGAAAGGGCGGACAGGGACACAGATACGCAGTATTTT
cdr3_aa: CASSQERADRDTDTQYF
d_call: TRBD1
j_call: TRBJ2-3
clone_size: -
v_call: TRBV4-1

cdr3_nt: TGTGCCAGCAGCTCCCAGGGAACTGAAGCTTTCTTT
cdr3_aa: CASSSQGTEAFF
d_call: -
j_call: TRBJ1-1
clone_size: few
v_call: TRBV7-3

cdr3_nt: TGTGCCTGGAGTGTACCGCCCTACGAGCAGTACTTC
cdr3_aa: CAWSVPPYEQYF
d_call: -
j_call: TRBJ2-7
clone_size: -
v_call: TRBV30

cdr3_nt: TGTGCCAGTAGTATATCGAGGACTGAAGCTTTCTTT
cdr3_aa: CASSISRTEAFF
d_call: -
j_call: TRBJ1-1
clone_size: few
v_call: TRBV19

cdr3_nt: TGTGCCAGTAGTAGTGACAGGGACGACTATGGCTACACCTTC
cdr3_aa: CASSSDRDDYGYTF
d_call: TRBD1
j_call: TRBJ1-2
clone_size: -
v_call: TRBV19

cdr3_nt: TGTGCCAGCAGCCAGACAGGGAACTATGGCTACACCTTC
cdr3_aa: CASSQTGNYGYTF
d_call: TRBD1
j_call: TRBJ1-2
clone_size: few
v_call: TRBV11-2

cdr3_nt: TGCAGCGTTGTATTTAGGGGAGGGCGGGAGACCCAGTACTTC
cdr3_aa: CSVVFRGGRETQYF
d_call: TRBD2
j_call: TRBJ2-5
clone_size: -
v_call: TRBV29-1

cdr3_nt: TGTGCCAGCAGCTTATTTTGGGGCTCCTACAATGAGCAGTTCTTC
cdr3_aa: CASSLFWGSYNEQFF
d_call: -
j_call: TRBJ2-1
clone_size: -
v_call: TRBV7-2

cdr3_nt: TGTGCCAGCATCGGACAGGGAGGTAACACAGATACGCAGTATTTT
cdr3_aa: CASIGQGGNTDTQYF
d_call: TRBD1
j_call: TRBJ2-3
clone_size: -
v_call: TRBV13

cdr3_nt: TGCAGCGTTGCCCCGACTAGCGGGGGGTTGCACGAGCAGTACTTC
cdr3_aa: CSVAPTSGGLHEQYF
d_call: TRBD2
j_call: TRBJ2-7
clone_size: -
v_call: TRBV29-1

cdr3_nt: TGTGCCAGCAGCGAGGCCGCCCTCCAAGAGACCCAGTACTTC
cdr3_aa: CASSEAALQETQYF
d_call: -
j_call: TRBJ2-5
clone_size: -
v_call: TRBV7-9

cdr3_nt: TGTGCCAGCACAGGGCGTGAGACATTACAAGAGACCCAGTACTTC
cdr3_aa: CASTGRETLQETQYF
d_call: -
j_call: TRBJ2-5
clone_size: many
v_call: TRBV6-6

cdr3_nt: TGTGCCAGCAGCCTCGTGGGGGGATGGGAAGCTTTCTTT
cdr3_aa: CASSLVGGWEAFF
d_call: -
j_call: TRBJ1-1
clone_size: few
v_call: TRBV7-9

cdr3_nt: TGCGCCAGCAGCTCACAGGGGGCCTCTATGCCTGAAGCTTTCTTT
cdr3_aa: CASSSQGASMPEAFF
d_call: TRBD1
j_call: TRBJ1-1
clone_size: -
v_call: TRBV5-1

cdr3_nt: TGTGCCTGGAGTGTACAGGGTTCGGGCACGCCCCAGCATTTT
cdr3_aa: CAWSVQGSGTPQHF
d_call: -
j_call: TRBJ1-5
clone_size: -
v_call: TRBV30

cdr3_nt: TGTGCCAGCAGCTTTCCGACAGGGCGGCAAGAGACCCAGTACTTC
cdr3_aa: CASSFPTGRQETQYF
d_call: TRBD1
j_call: TRBJ2-5
clone_size: -
v_call: TRBV5-6

cdr3_nt: TGTGCCAGCAGCCTCGGACCCTCCTACGAGCAGTACTTC
cdr3_aa: CASSLGPSYEQYF
d_call: -
j_call: TRBJ2-7
clone_size: -
v_call: TRBV7-9